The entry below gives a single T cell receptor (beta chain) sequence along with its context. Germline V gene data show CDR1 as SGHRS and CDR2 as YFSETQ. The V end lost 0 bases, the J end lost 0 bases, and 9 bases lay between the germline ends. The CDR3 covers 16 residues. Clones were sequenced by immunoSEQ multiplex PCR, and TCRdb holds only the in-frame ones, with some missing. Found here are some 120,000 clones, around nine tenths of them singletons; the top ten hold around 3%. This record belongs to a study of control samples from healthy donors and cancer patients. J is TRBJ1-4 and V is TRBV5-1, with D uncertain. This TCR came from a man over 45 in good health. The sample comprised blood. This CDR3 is CASSLGGFSTNEKLFF. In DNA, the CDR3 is TGCGCCAGCAGCTTGGGCGGTTTTTCAACTAATGAAAAACTGTTTTTT.